Below, 28 T cell receptor beta chains from the same sample are listed, as sequenced in a study of blood T cell repertoires in COVID-19. Measured with immunoSEQ multiplex PCR; TCRdb has only the in-frame clones, and not every one. The table records 150,000 to 200,000 clones, over 75% of them present only once. The source material was peripheral blood. Every receptor here comes from an older woman with acute or convalescent COVID-19.

The chain links TRBV24-1 to TRBJ2-1, with 14 bases that match TRBD2. The V gene's germline CDR1 is KGHDR and CDR2 SFDVKD. The length of the CDR3 is 17 residues. J was trimmed by 6 bases and V by 2 bases; bases with no gene match: 5. As DNA, the CDR3 is TGTGCCACCAGTGATTACCGGACTAGCGGGAGGCCCAATGAGCAGTTCTTC. Translating gives CATSDYRTSGRPNEQFF.

This chain joins TRBV7-2 and TRBJ1-3, with D hard to call. The germline V and J ends were trimmed by 5 bases and 0 bases, with 11 bases remaining between them. The V gene's germline CDR1 is SGHTA and CDR2 FQGNSA. The CDR3 is 15 residues long. In DNA form, the CDR3 reads TGTGCCAGCAGCAGGAGGCCGGTCTCTGGAAACACCATATATTTT. It specifies CASSRRPVSGNTIYF. Drawing the rest from reference TRBV7-2 and TRBJ1-3, the complete variable domain is GAGVSQSPSNKVTEKGKDVELRCDPISGHTALYWYRQSLGQGLEFLIYFQGNSAPDKSGLPSDRFSAERTGGSVSTLTIQRTQQEDSAVYLCASSRRPVSGNTIYFGEGSWLTVV.

The V and J genes are TRBV30 and TRBJ1-2, with TRBD1 as a possible D gene (5 bases). V was trimmed by 3 bases and J by 4 bases, leaving 12 bases between them. Germline CDR1 is GTSNPN and CDR2 is SVGIG (reference sequence). The CDR3 sequence is 13 residues long. DNA of the CDR3: TGTGCCTGGAGAATGAAGGGGTCCTATGGCTACACCTTC. This gives the protein CAWRMKGSYGYTF.

DNA for the CDR3: TGTGCCAGCTCACCGGACAGCCCCTACGAGCAGTACTTC. This encodes CASSPDSPYEQYF. The chain combines TRBV18 with TRBJ2-7; the D gene is possibly TRBD1 (6 bases). Germline values: CDR1 KGHSH, CDR2 LQKENI. The V end was cut by 3 bases, the J end by 2 bases, with 8 bases between. This CDR3 contains 13 residues. The variable domain in full, completed from reference TRBV18 and TRBJ2-7, reads NAGVMQNPRHLVRRRGQEARLRCSPMKGHSHVYWYRQLPEEGLKFMVYLQKENIIDESGMPKERFSAEFPKEGPSILRIQQVVRGDSAAYFCASSPDSPYEQYFGPGTRLTVT.

The chain links TRBV4-1 to TRBJ1-3; D may be TRBD1 (6 bases). V dropped 3 bases and J dropped 4 bases, with 16 bases sitting between them. Germline lookup yields CDR1 MGHRA and CDR2 YSYEKL. The CDR3 is made up of 16 amino acids. The CDR3 spells CASSHVRGGVGNTIYF. The DNA for the CDR3 is TGCGCCAGCAGCCACGTTCGAGGGGGAGTAGGAAACACCATATATTTT.

The J gene is TRBJ2-2, the V gene TRBV29-1, with a tentative D call TRBD2 (5 bases). CDR3 length: 12 amino acids. Between the trimmed V and J ends, which lost 6 bases and 5 bases, there was a span of 10 bases. Germline CDR1 SQVTM, CDR2 ANQGSEA. CDR3 protein: CSVAGYTGELFF. The DNA for the CDR3 is TGCAGCGTGGCGGGTTATACCGGGGAGCTGTTTTTT.

The genes are TRBV3-1 (or the pseudogene TRBV3-2) and TRBJ2-2; D is ambiguous. The germline V and J ends were trimmed by 1 base and 6 bases, with 6 bases remaining between them. CDR1 is LGHDT and CDR2 is YNNKEL in the germline V gene (reference sequence). The CDR3 covers 13 residues. CDR3 amino acids: CASSQVISGELFF. The DNA for the CDR3 is TGTGCCAGCAGCCAAGTAATTTCCGGGGAGCTGTTTTTT.

The chain carries TRBV20-1 and TRBJ2-1; D is undetermined. The CDR3 spans 12 residues. Per the germline V gene, CDR1 is DFQATT and CDR2 is SNEGSKA (reference sequence). Trimming took off 3 bases at V and 12 bases at J, with 15 bases between the two ends. This CDR3 reads CSASRSIGVQFF. In nucleotides, the CDR3 is TGCAGTGCTAGTCGCTCCATTGGAGTGCAGTTCTTC.

The chain joins TRBV6-5 to TRBJ2-2, with D tentatively TRBD1 (5 bases). The V gene's germline CDR1 is MNHEY and CDR2 SVGAGI. Trimming removed 7 bases from V and 1 base from J, with 10 bases in between. The CDR3 contains 14 residues. The CDR3 DNA follows: TGTGCCAGCACCCCGACAGTGAACACCGGGGAGCTGTTTTTT. Amino acid sequence: CASTPTVNTGELFF.

V usage is TRBV6-2 or TRBV6-3 and J usage is TRBJ1-1, with D possibly matching TRBD1 (5 bases). The length of the CDR3 is 16 residues. Germline-derived CDR1 and CDR2 are MNHEY and SVGEGT. Trimming pared 0 bases from V and 6 bases from J, leaving 17 bases between. CDR3 DNA sequence: TGTGCCAGCAGTTACTCTCCCGGAACTGGGGCCGCTGAAGCTTTCTTT. Protein: CASSYSPGTGAAEAFF.

The chain combines TRBV6-2 or TRBV6-3 with TRBJ2-1, with a possible D match to TRBD1 (5 bases). The CDR3 totals 15 residues. V lost 4 bases and J lost 3, with 13 bases in between. Germline V lookup: CDR1 MNHEY, CDR2 SVGEGT. The DNA of the CDR3 is TGTGCCAGCAGTTCGACAGCCGCTCGCTACAATGAGCAGTTCTTC. Translation gives CASSSTAARYNEQFF.

The chain has TRBV6-5 and TRBJ2-3; TRBD2 aligns across 7 bases. CDR3 length: 14 amino acids. The J segment lost 2 bases and the V segment lost 6 bases, leaving 5 bases of the junction unmatched. Germline V gene lookup returns CDR1 MNHEY and CDR2 SVGAGI. In DNA, the CDR3 is TGTGCCAGCAGGTACGGGGGGAACACAGATACGCAGTATTTT. It specifies CASRYGGNTDTQYF.

V gene TRBV30 combines with J gene TRBJ1-6; 7 positions match TRBD1. The CDR3 is made up of 14 amino acids. The junction had 4 bases not matched to a gene; V was cut back by 3 bases and J by 5 bases. Germline V gene lookup returns CDR1 GTSNPN and CDR2 SVGIG (reference sequence). The CDR3 spells CAWRRDRDNSPLHF. The CDR3, as DNA: TGTGCCTGGAGGCGGGACAGAGATAATTCACCCCTCCACTTT.

The J gene is TRBJ1-4, the V gene TRBV5-8, with 9 bases that match TRBD1. There are 15 residues in the CDR3. The germline V gene has CDR1 SGHTS and CDR2 YDEGEE. With 2 bases clipped from V and 8 bases from J, the junction kept 7 bases outside the gene matches. The CDR3 DNA follows: TGTGCCAGCAGCTTCCGGGACAGGGTCCCCGAAAAACTGTTTTTT. Translation: CASSFRDRVPEKLFF. The full variable domain, rest sourced from reference TRBV5-8 and TRBJ1-4, is EAGVTQSPTHLIKTRGQQATLRCSPISGHTSVYWYQQALGLGLQFLLWYDEGEERNRGNFPPRFSGRQFPNYSSELNVNALELEDSALYLCASSFRDRVPEKLFFGSGTQLSVL.

The chain recombines TRBV6-5 with TRBJ2-2; 7 nucleotides align to TRBD1. V was clipped by 6 bases and J by 4 bases; unmatched bases: 5. Germline CDR1 and CDR2: MNHEY and SVGAGI. The CDR3 extends over 14 amino acids. In DNA, the CDR3 is TGTGCCAGCAGAGAGGGGGCGCGCACCGGGGAGCTGTTTTTT. Its translation: CASREGARTGELFF.

CDR3 amino acids: CAWSRMGLRTGAGEQYF. The DNA for the CDR3 is TGTGCCTGGAGTCGGATGGGGCTTCGGACAGGGGCCGGCGAGCAGTACTTC. The rearrangement joins TRBV30 to TRBJ2-7; TRBD1 matches 9 bases. CDR3 length equals 17 residues. V lost 2 bases, J lost 6 bases, and 17 bases stayed unmatched. Germline assignment: CDR1 GTSNPN and CDR2 SVGIG (reference sequence).

CDR3 DNA sequence: TGTGCCAGCAGCTTGGAGAGAGATACGCAGTATTTT. It translates to CASSLERDTQYF. The chain employs TRBV5-4 and TRBJ2-3, with D hard to call. This CDR3 has 12 amino acids. Trimming shortened V by 0 bases and J by 5 bases, and 4 bases separated the two germline ends. Germline lookup yields CDR1 SGHNT and CDR2 YYREEE (reference sequence).

V and J are TRBV30 and TRBJ2-1; maybe TRBD2 (6 bases). V was clipped by 1 base and J by 5 bases, with 33 bases between them. CDR1 is GTSNPN and CDR2 is SVGIG in the germline V gene (reference sequence). The CDR3 is 21 residues long. In nucleotides, the CDR3 is TGTGCCTGGAGTGCTCGTCTCTGGGACTCAGAAAAGACGCCGGGACACAATGAGCAGTTCTTC. Translating it yields CAWSARLWDSEKTPGHNEQFF.

The V call is TRBV15, the J call TRBJ2-4, with 8 bases fitting TRBD2. This CDR3 is built from 15 residues. Looked up from germline, CDR1 is LNHNV and CDR2 is YYDKDF (reference sequence). Trimming cost V 0 bases and J 8 bases; bases outside gene matches: 6. CDR3 sequence: CATSRDTSGSYIQYF. CDR3 in DNA: TGTGCCACCAGCAGAGATACAAGCGGGAGTTACATTCAGTACTTC.

The CDR3 DNA reads TGTGCCAGCACGAGCGGGAGTTACGGGGAGCTGTTTTTT. Translated, it gives CASTSGSYGELFF. V usage is TRBV3-1 (or the pseudogene TRBV3-2) and J usage is TRBJ2-2, with TRBD2 matching over 8 bases. J lost 7 bases, V lost 7 bases, and 5 bases had no gene match. The CDR3 runs to 13 residues. In germline, CDR1 is LGHDT, CDR2 YNNKEL (reference sequence).

The rearrangement links TRBV4-2 to TRBJ2-7, with 8 bases fitting TRBD2. J gave up 3 bases and V 0 bases, and 10 bases lay outside the gene matches. Germline V gene lookup returns CDR1 LGHNA and CDR2 YNFKEQ. The CDR3 is 17 amino acids. Here the CDR3 DNA reads TGTGCCAGCAGCCAAGATTTGATCGGAACTAGCGGCTACGAGCAGTACTTC. Translated: CASSQDLIGTSGYEQYF.

This clone came up a few times. This chain links TRBV21-1 with TRBJ1-1. TRBV21-1 is deemed a pseudogene. The CDR3 length is 15 residues. The CDR3 coding sequence is TGTGCCAGCAGCAACGGCGAGGGAATGAACACTGAAGCTTTCTTT. This encodes CASSNGEGMNTEAFF.

The V and J genes are TRBV5-1 and TRBJ2-7; TRBD1 might be the D (5 bases). The CDR3 contains 14 residues. Germline CDR1 is SGHRS and CDR2 is YFSETQ. V shed 1 base and J shed 4 bases, with 12 bases lying between them. In DNA form, the CDR3 reads TGCGCCAGCAGCTTGATGGGGCCAGCGTACGAGCAGTACTTC. Translated: CASSLMGPAYEQYF.

This sequence joins TRBV5-4 and TRBJ1-6; D remains ambiguous. V was trimmed by 2 bases and J by 10 bases, leaving 13 bases between them. The CDR3 extends over 14 amino acids. Germline V CDR1 and CDR2: SGHNT, YYREEE (reference sequence). CDR3 loop: CASSLRATGSPLHF. In nucleotides, the CDR3 is TGTGCCAGCAGCTTAAGGGCCACGGGGTCACCCCTCCACTTT.

The chain joins TRBV5-1 to TRBJ1-4; tentative D call: TRBD1 (6 bases). Trimming took 0 bases from V and 7 from J, leaving 10 bases between them. The CDR3 consists of 14 residues. Germline CDR1 SGHRS, CDR2 YFSETQ. CDR3 sequence reads: CASSLEQGSEKLFF. The CDR3 DNA sequence: TGCGCCAGCAGCTTGGAACAGGGAAGTGAAAAACTGTTTTTT.

This chain connects TRBV3-1 (or the pseudogene TRBV3-2) to TRBJ2-4; D possibly corresponds to TRBD1 (5 bases). The length of the CDR3 is 14 residues. Germline V gene lookup returns CDR1 LGHDT and CDR2 YNNKEL (reference sequence). V shed 1 base and J shed 8 bases, with 12 bases lying between them. This CDR3 is CASSQGWQGDIQYF. The CDR3 nucleotides read TGTGCCAGCAGCCAAGGGTGGCAGGGTGACATTCAGTACTTC.

The table lists this clone with a count of one. The chain links TRBV2 to TRBJ2-7; 9 bases align to TRBD2. CDR3 length equals 13 residues. The ends lost 4 bases at V and 3 bases at J; junction bases unmatched: 1. The germline gives CDR1 SNHLY, CDR2 FYNNEI. CDR3 sequence (DNA): TGTGCCAGCAGTGGCGGGAGGGTCTACGAGCAGTACTTC. This gives the protein CASSGGRVYEQYF.

This clone showed up just a few times. The chain recombines TRBV9 with TRBJ2-2, with a tentative D call TRBD2 (5 bases). This CDR3 is built from 16 residues. Per the germline V gene, CDR1 is SGDLS and CDR2 is YYNGEE. V was pared by 1 base and J by 6 bases, with 16 bases between. Here the CDR3 reads CASSVLTGIGAGELFF. CDR3 DNA: TGTGCCAGCAGCGTACTGACCGGGATAGGCGCCGGGGAGCTGTTTTTT.